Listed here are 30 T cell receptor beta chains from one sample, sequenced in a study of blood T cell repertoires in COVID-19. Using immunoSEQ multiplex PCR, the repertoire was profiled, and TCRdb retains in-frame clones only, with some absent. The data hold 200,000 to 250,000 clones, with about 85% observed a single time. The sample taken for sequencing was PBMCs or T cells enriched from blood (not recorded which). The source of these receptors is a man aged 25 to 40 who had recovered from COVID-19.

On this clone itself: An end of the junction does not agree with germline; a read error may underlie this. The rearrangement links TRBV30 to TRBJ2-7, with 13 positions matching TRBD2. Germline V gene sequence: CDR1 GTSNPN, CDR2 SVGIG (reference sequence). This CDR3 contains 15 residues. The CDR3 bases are TGTGCCTGGAGTAGACTAGCGGGAGGTTCCTCCGAGCAGTACTTC. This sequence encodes CAWSRLAGGSSEQYF.

CDR3 in DNA: TGTGCCAGCAGCCCAGGAGGTGATGAGCAGTTCTTC. Translated: CASSPGGDEQFF. The rearrangement joins TRBV7-9 to TRBJ2-1, with D perhaps matching TRBD2 (5 bases). This CDR3 spans 12 amino acids. Germline CDR1 reads SEHNR; CDR2 reads FQNEAQ (reference sequence). V was clipped by 5 bases and J by 8 bases, with 10 bases between them.

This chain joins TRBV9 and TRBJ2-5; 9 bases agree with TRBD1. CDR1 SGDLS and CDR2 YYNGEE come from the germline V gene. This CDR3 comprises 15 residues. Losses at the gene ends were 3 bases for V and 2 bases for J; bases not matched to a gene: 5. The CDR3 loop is CASSAQTGGQETQYF. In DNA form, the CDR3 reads TGTGCCAGCAGCGCCCAGACAGGGGGACAAGAGACCCAGTACTTC.

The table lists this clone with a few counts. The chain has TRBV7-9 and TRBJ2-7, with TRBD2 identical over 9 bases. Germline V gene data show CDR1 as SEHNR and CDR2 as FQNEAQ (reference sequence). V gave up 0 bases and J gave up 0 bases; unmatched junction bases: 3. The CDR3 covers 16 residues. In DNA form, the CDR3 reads TGTGCCAGCAGCTTAGCGGGTAGCGGGAGCTCCTACGAGCAGTACTTC. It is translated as CASSLAGSGSSYEQYF.

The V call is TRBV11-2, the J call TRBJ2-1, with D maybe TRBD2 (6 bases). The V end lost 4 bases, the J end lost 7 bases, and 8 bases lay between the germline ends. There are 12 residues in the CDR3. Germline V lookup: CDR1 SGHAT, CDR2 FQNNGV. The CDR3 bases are TGTGCCAGCAGCTCGACTAGTAATGAGCAGTTCTTC. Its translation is CASSSTSNEQFF.

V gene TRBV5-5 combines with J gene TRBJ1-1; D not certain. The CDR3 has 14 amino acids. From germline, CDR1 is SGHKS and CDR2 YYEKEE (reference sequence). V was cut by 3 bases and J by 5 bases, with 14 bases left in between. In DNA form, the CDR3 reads TGTGCCAGCAGCTGGGAGGTGGAGAGTACTGAAGCTTTCTTT. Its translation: CASSWEVESTEAFF.

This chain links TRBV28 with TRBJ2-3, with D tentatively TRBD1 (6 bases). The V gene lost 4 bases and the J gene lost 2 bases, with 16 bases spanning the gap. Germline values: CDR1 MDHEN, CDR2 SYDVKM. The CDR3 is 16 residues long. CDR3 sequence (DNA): TGTGCCAGCAGTTCCCCGGCCGGGACAAACACAGATACGCAGTATTTT. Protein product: CASSSPAGTNTDTQYF.

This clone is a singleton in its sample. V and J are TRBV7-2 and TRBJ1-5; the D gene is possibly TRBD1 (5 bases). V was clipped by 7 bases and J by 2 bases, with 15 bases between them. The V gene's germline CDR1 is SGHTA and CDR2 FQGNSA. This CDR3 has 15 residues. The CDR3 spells CASTYGGFGNQPQHF. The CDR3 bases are TGTGCCAGCACCTACGGGGGGTTTGGCAATCAGCCCCAGCATTTT.

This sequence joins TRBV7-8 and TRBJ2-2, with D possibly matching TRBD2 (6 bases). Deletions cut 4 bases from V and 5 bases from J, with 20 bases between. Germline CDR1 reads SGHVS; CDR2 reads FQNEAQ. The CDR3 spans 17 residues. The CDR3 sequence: CASSSLILGLVTGELFF. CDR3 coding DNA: TGTGCCAGCAGCTCTCTCATTTTGGGACTTGTGACCGGGGAGCTGTTTTTT.

The chain's CDR3 is CSASQRRQLSNQPQHF. The DNA of the CDR3 is TGCAGTGCTAGTCAAAGGCGACAGTTGAGCAATCAGCCCCAGCATTTT. This chain joins TRBV20-1 and TRBJ1-5; D is perhaps TRBD1 (5 bases). The CDR3 runs 16 residues. V lost 3 bases to trimming and J lost 1 base, with 16 bases between them. From germline, CDR1 is DFQATT and CDR2 SNEGSKA (reference sequence).

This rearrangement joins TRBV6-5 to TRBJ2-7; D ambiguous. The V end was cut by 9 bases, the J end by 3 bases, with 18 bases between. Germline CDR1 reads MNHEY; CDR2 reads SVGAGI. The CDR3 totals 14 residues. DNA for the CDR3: TGTGCCAGTCAAATCGATCTTTCGGGCTACGAGCAGTACTTC. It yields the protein CASQIDLSGYEQYF.

CDR3 coding DNA: TGTGCCAGCAGCGTAGGAACAGATAATGAAAAACTGTTTTTT. This codes for CASSVGTDNEKLFF. This chain links TRBV9 with TRBJ1-4; no reliable D call. Germline values: CDR1 SGDLS, CDR2 YYNGEE. The CDR3 consists of 14 residues. V shed 0 bases and J shed 4 bases, with 7 bases lying between them.

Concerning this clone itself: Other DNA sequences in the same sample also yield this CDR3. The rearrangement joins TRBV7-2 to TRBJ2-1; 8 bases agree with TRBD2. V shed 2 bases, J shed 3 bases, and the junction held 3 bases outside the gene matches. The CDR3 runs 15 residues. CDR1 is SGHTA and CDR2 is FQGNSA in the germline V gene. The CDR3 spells CASSLWAGGYNEQFF. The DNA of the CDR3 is TGTGCCAGCAGCTTATGGGCGGGAGGCTACAATGAGCAGTTCTTC. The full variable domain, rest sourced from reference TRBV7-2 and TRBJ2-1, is GAGVSQSPSNKVTEKGKDVELRCDPISGHTALYWYRQSLGQGLEFLIYFQGNSAPDKSGLPSDRFSAERTGGSVSTLTIQRTQQEDSAVYLCASSLWAGGYNEQFFGPGTRLTVL.

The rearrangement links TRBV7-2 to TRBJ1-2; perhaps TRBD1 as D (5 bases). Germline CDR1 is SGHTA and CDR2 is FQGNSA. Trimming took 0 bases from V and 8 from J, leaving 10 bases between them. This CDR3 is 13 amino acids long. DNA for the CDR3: TGTGCCAGCAGCTTAGCCGGGGCGGGAGGCTACACCTTC. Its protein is CASSLAGAGGYTF.

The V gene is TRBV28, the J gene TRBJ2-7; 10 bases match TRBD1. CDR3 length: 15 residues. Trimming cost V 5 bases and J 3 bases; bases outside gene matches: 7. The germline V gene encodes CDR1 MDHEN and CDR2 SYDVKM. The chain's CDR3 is CASSNNRDRGYEQYF. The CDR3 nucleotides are TGTGCCAGCAGTAACAACCGGGACAGGGGCTACGAGCAGTACTTC.

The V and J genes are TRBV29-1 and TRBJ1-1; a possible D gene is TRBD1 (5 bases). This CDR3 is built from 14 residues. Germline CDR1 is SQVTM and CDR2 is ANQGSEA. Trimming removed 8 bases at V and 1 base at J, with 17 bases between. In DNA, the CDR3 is TGCAGCCCCGTAGTTGTGACAGCGAACACTGAAGCTTTCTTT. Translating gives CSPVVVTANTEAFF. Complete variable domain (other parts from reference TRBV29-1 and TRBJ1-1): SAVISQKPSRDICQRGTSLTIQCQVDSQVTMMFWYRQQPGQSLTLIATANQGSEATYESGFVIDKFPISRPNLTFSTLTVSNMSPEDSSIYLCSPVVVTANTEAFFGQGTRLTVV.

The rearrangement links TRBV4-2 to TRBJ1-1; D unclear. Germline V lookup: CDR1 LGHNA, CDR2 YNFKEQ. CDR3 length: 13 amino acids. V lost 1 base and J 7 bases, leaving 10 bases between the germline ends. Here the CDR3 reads CASSQGSDYEAFF. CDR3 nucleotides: TGTGCCAGCAGCCAAGGGTCAGATTATGAAGCTTTCTTT.

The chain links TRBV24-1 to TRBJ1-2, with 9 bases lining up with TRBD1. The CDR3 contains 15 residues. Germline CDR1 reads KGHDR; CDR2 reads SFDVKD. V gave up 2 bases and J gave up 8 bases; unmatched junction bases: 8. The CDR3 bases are TGTGCCACCAGTGATTGGGGGGACAGGGCCCACGGCTACACCTTC. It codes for CATSDWGDRAHGYTF.

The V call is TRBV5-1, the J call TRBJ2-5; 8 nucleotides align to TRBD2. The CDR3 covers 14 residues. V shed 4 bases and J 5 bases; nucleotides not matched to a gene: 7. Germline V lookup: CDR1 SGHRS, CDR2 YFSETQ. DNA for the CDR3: TGCGCCAGCAGCGGGGGGACTAGGTTGGAGACCCAGTACTTC. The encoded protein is CASSGGTRLETQYF.

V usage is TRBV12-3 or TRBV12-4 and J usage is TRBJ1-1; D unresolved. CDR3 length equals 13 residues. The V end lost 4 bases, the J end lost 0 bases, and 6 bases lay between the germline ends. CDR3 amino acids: CASSYGVNTEAFF. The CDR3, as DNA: TGTGCCAGCAGTTACGGAGTGAACACTGAAGCTTTCTTT.

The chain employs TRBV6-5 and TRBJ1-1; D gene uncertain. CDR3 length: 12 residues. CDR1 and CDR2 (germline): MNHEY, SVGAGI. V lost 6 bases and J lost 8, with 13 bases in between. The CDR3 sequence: CASREPLMEAFF. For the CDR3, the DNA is TGTGCCAGCAGGGAGCCTTTAATGGAAGCTTTCTTT.

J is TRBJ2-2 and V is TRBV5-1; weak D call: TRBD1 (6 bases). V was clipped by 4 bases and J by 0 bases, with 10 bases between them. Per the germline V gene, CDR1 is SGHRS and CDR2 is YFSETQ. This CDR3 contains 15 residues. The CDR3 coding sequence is TGCGCCAGCAGCCCGGGACAACCGAACACCGGGGAGCTGTTTTTT. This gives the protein CASSPGQPNTGELFF.

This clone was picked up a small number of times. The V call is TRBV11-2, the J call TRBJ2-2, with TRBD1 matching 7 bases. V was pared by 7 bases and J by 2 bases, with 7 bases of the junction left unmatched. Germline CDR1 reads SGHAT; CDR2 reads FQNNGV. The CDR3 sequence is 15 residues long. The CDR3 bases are TGTGCCAGCACCCCCGGGACAGCCAACACCGGGGAGCTGTTTTTT. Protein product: CASTPGTANTGELFF.

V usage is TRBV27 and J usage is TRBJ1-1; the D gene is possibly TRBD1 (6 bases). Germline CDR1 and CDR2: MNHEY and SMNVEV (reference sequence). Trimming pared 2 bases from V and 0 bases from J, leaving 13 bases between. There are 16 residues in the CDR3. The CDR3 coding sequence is TGTGCCAGCAGTTTAATAAGGGGGAGTTTGAACACTGAAGCTTTCTTT. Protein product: CASSLIRGSLNTEAFF.

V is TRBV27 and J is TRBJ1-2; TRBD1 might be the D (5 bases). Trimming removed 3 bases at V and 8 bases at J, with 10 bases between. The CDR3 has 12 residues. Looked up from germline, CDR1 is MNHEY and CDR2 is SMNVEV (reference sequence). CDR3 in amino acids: CASSFTGGGYTF. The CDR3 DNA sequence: TGTGCCAGCAGTTTTACGGGGGGAGGCTACACCTTC.

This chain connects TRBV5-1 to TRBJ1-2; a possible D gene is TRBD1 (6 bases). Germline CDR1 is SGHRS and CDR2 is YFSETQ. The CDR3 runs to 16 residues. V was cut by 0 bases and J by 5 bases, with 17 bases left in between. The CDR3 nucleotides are TGCGCCAGCAGCTTGGTGGGGACATATACCCATTATGGCTACACCTTC. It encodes CASSLVGTYTHYGYTF.

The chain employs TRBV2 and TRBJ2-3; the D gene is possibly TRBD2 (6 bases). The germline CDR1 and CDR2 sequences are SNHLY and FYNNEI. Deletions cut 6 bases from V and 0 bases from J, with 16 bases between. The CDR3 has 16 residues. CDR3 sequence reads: CASSSSASASTDTQYF. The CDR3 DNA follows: TGTGCCAGCAGCTCCTCCGCTAGCGCCAGCACAGATACGCAGTATTTT.

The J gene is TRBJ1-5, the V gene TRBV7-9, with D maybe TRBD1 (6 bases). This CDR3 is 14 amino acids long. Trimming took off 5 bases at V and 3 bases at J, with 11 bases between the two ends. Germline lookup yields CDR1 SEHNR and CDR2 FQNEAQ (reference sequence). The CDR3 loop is CASSLQGDNQPQHF. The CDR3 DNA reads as TGTGCCAGCAGCCTACAGGGTGACAATCAGCCCCAGCATTTT.

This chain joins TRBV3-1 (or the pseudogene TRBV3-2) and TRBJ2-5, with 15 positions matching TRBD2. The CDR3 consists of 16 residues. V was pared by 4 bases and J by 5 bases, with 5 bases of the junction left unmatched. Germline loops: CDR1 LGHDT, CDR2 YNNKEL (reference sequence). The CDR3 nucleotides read TGTGCCAGCAGCCGCGGACTAGCGGGAGGGTCTGAGACCCAGTACTTC. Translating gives CASSRGLAGGSETQYF.

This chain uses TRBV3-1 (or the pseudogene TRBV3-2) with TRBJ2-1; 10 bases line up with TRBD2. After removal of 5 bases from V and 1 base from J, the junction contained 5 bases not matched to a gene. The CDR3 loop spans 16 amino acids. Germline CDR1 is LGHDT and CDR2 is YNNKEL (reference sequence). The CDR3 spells CASSGTLAGSYNEQFF. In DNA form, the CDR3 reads TGTGCCAGCAGCGGAACACTAGCGGGGTCCTACAATGAGCAGTTCTTC.